This T cell receptor beta chain is from a study of vaccination and CD4 T cells after COVID-19 (dated 2022 in TCRdb). For the study in its entirety: Convalescent patients had a positive SARS-CoV-2 result on nasal swab PCR, and of these patients, 8 or 9 had mild disease and one had severe disease. The convalescent cohort comprised six males and four females, including two Hispanic individuals, seven Caucasians, two Asians and one multiracial person. Participants received two doses of either the Pfizer-BioNTech BNT162b2 vaccine (n=8) or the Moderna mRNA-1273 vaccine (n=2). Post-COVID blood samples from convalescent patients were collected a median of approximately 100 days after diagnosis, with a range of roughly 35 to 180 days. Post-vaccine blood samples were obtained a median of about 77 days after the second vaccine dose, with a range of roughly 12 to 250 days. The cultures were stimulated with overlapping spike peptide pools from SARS-CoV-2 and from the common cold coronaviruses HCoV-NL63, HCoV-OC43 and HCoV-229E. As controls, cultures received a CEFX viral epitope pool (the positive control), an HIV-1 Nef peptide pool (the negative control), or no peptide at all. In roughly 11 COVID-19 convalescent patients and a handful of infection-naive healthy vaccine recipients, the spike-specific CD4+ TCR repertoire before mRNA vaccination was compared with the repertoire after mRNA vaccination.

The germline V gene encodes CDR1 MNHEY and CDR2 SMNVEV (reference sequence). From cysteine to phenylalanine, the CDR3 is 15 amino acids long. Here the CDR3 DNA is all that survives: 45 bases in frame from base 1. The junction carries 14 bases between V and J, which are trimmed by 5 bases and 3 bases respectively. General study outcomes and caveats: Among convalescent patients, a median roughly 90% of the SARS-CoV-2-reactive clones seen after vaccination appeared only after vaccination, which suggests priming specific to the vaccine. The study included relatively few convalescent patients and did not analyze early timepoints after natural infection. Of the vaccine-specific clones found in convalescent patients, nearly all (304 of 307) were mono-reactive for SARS-CoV-2 spike instead of being cross-reactive with common cold coronaviruses. The median number of SARS-CoV-2-reactive clonotypes rose from under 25 after infection to 35 to 45 after vaccination, but the change was not significant.

Library preparation employed PCR. At the Johns Hopkins FTIC core, DNA from the cultured CD4+ T cells underwent TCR sequencing with the Oncomine TCR Beta short-read assay. Genomic DNA was extracted from the cultured CD4+ T cells with the QIAamp micro DNA kit. Oncomine TCR Beta libraries from cultured CD4+ T cells were pooled using unique dual indexes and sequenced on an Illumina iSeq 100. The study's own analysis went as follows. Non-productive sequences were filtered out, and CDR3s that did not start with C, did not end with F or W, or were shorter than 7 amino acids were discarded. Antigen-specific clonotypes were identified using the MANAFEST web application through comparison of peptide-stimulated wells with reference and other culture wells. For a clone to be called positive, the clone needed an FDR below 0.05, an odds ratio above 5, and a productive frequency above 0.1% in at least two of three replicate wells. A clonotype was classed as cross-reactive if the clonotype showed significant expansion both in SARS-CoV-2 spike wells and in at least one common cold coronavirus spike condition. CDR3 homology was assessed with Levenshtein distances (stringdist) and unrooted phylogenetic trees (ape) in R version 3.6.1. In TCRdb, the public reads were trimmed at Q25 with fastp and aligned with MiXCR, with productive beta chains retained. Each record represents a unique CDR3 protein, reported with the most common genes and DNA among its rows. In this record, the V and J calls reflect TCRdb's handling and not the investigators' own analysis. Present in this sample are approximately 10,000 distinct CDR3 sequences, around 60% of which were seen just once. The leading ten clones occupy around 8.7% of the sample.

Regarding this clonotype: It has no known antigen specificity. The record has no base qualities; no much larger clone is one base away.

The treatment or condition label for this specimen denotes: 10-day PBMC culture with coronavirus spike peptide pools or control peptides (ViraFEST assay). The study used the ViraFEST assay, which expanded antigen-specific T cells with peptide pools and then identified expanded clonotypes by TCR sequencing. The convalescent patients' positive SARS-CoV-2 PCR tests were from March to December 2020, which was before the Alpha, Beta and Delta variants emerged in the United States. Each well held around 2 million PBMCs cultured in IMDM containing around 5.1% human AB serum and about 10 IU/ml IL-2, with roughly 9.2 ug/ml peptide pools added. On days 3 and 7, half of the culture medium was replaced with fresh IL-2-containing medium. After roughly nine days of culture, CD4+ T cells were isolated by negative selection using the EasySep CD4+ T cell isolation kit. Ficoll-Paque Plus gradient centrifugation was used to isolate PBMCs from whole blood, and the isolated PBMCs were then either used fresh or cryopreserved at -140C. Each culture condition was generally run in triplicate wells.

The sequence was obtained from a human donor who had recovered from COVID-19. Sample: CD4+ T cells from blood, cultured in vitro. The chain is encoded by TRBV27 joined to TRBJ2-1, with TRBD2 tentatively as D gene (5 bases match). The DNA sequence is given as TGTGCCAGCAGTGGTGGGCTAGCAGACTACAATGAGCAGTTCTTC. This yields the protein CASSGGLADYNEQFF.